This T cell receptor (beta chain) was sequenced for a study of T cell responses to AZD1222 COVID-19 vaccine. Sequencing used immunoSEQ multiplex PCR; TCRdb keeps in-frame clones, though not all of them. The table lists roughly 100,000 clones, approximately 87% of them singletons. A remark on this clone: Its target is unknown.

The CDR3 has 16 amino acids. Germline CDR1 is SGHTA and CDR2 is FQGNSA. Germline trimming cut 4 bases from V and 5 bases from J; bases unmatched to any gene: 8. Study results and limitations: Across spike, vaccine-associated CD4 TCRs were found, dominant at 160-218 and 743-854. An increase in Spike-specific TCR breadth and depth was observed after two AZD1222 doses.

Sequenced material: peripheral blood, taken on day 0 of AZD1222 vaccination. The TCR originated in an adult in good health. The chain couples TRBV7-2 to TRBJ2-5; TRBD1 matches at 12 bases. This CDR3 is CASSSQGQGAWETQYF. CDR3 in DNA: TGTGCCAGCAGCTCCCAGGGACAGGGGGCGTGGGAGACCCAGTACTTC.